The subject of this entry is one TCR beta chain. The sample originates from a study of blood T cell repertoires in COVID-19. Sequencing was performed with immunoSEQ multiplex PCR; in TCRdb, only in-frame clones are kept and a portion is missing. The sample carries some 150,000 clones, 80% to 90% recorded once. The sample was peripheral blood. The receptor's source is a woman aged 55-70 years with COVID-19, enrolled during active disease.

The CDR3 sequence is CSARGLLGAFF. CDR3 nucleotides: TGCAGTGCTAGAGGACTCCTTGGGGCTTTCTTT. This chain connects TRBV20-1 to TRBJ1-1; D gene unclear. Trimming removed 1 base at V and 11 bases at J, with 11 bases between. Germline values: CDR1 DFQATT, CDR2 SNEGSKA (reference sequence). The CDR3 has 11 residues.